The rows below give T cell receptor beta chains drawn from one sample of a study of Ad26.COV2.S vaccination and SARS-CoV-2 variants. Libraries were prepared by immunoSEQ multiplex PCR; TCRdb keeps only in-frame clonotypes and omits some of them. The sample lists 500,000 or so clones, around 90% occurring once. The sequencing used peripheral blood, collected in a trial of Ad26.COV2.S vaccine versus placebo. The origin of the receptors is a person between 18 and 65 years old who received the Ad26.COV2.S COVID-19 vaccine or a placebo. CDR3s include the opening cysteine and the closing phenylalanine or tryptophan. The D gene is left open where the match is weak. Clone size is not always given. Where it is, it says once, few, many or a class for expanded clones.

D,size,J,V,CDR3,DNA
.,.,TRBJ2-1,TRBV27,CASSTDSTLFF,TGTGCCAGCAGTACCGACTCAACGCTATTCTTC
TRBD2,.,TRBJ2-7,TRBV28,CASRAGGRYEQYF,TGTGCCAGCAGGGCGGGGGGGCGCTACGAGCAGTACTTC
.,few,TRBJ1-1,TRBV5-8,CASSPGARNTEAFF,TGTGCCAGCAGCCCAGGGGCGAGGAACACTGAAGCTTTCTTT
.,.,TRBJ1-5,TRBV15,CATSRDPGGRQPQHF,TGTGCCACCAGCAGAGATCCGGGGGGCCGGCAGCCCCAGCATTTT
TRBD1,.,TRBJ2-7,TRBV29-1,CSARKGQLSYEQYF,TGCAGCGCCAGGAAGGGACAGCTCTCCTACGAGCAGTACTTC
.,.,TRBJ1-1,TRBV9,CASTKGPFTEAFF,TGTGCCAGCACCAAGGGGCCGTTCACTGAAGCTTTCTTT
.,.,TRBJ2-7,TRBV19,CASSPGRSPYEQYF,TGTGCCAGTAGTCCGGGACGCTCGCCATACGAGCAGTACTTC
.,.,TRBJ1-6,TRBV19,CASSARGHLASSSYNSPLHF,TGTGCCAGTAGCGCCCGGGGACATTTAGCTTCGAGCTCCTATAATTCACCCCTCCACTTT
.,.,TRBJ2-3,TRBV11-1,CASSLDPGGTDTQYF,TGTGCCAGCAGCTTAGACCCAGGCGGGACAGATACGCAGTATTTT
.,.,TRBJ1-4,TRBV14,CASSQGPEKLFF,TGTGCCAGCAGCCAAGGACCGGAAAAACTGTTTTTT
TRBD2,once,TRBJ2-1,TRBV9,CASSVGGGSNREQFF,TGTGCCAGCAGCGTAGGGGGCGGGAGTAACCGTGAGCAGTTCTTC
.,.,TRBJ2-3,TRBV25-1,CASSVLDTQYF,TGTGCCAGCAGTGTTTTGGATACGCAGTATTTT
.,many,TRBJ1-2,TRBV28,CASSLMVGYGYTF,TGTGCCAGCAGTTTGATGGTAGGGTATGGCTACACCTTC
.,few,TRBJ2-5,TRBV9,CASSFAGTYQETQYF,TGTGCCAGCAGCTTTGCGGGGACTTACCAAGAGACCCAGTACTTC
TRBD1,once,TRBJ2-2,TRBV28,CASRKQGVPSGELFF,TGTGCCAGCAGAAAACAGGGGGTGCCTTCCGGGGAGCTGTTTTTT
TRBD1,.,TRBJ1-4,TRBV7-2,CASSLGQGTNEKLFF,TGTGCCAGCAGCCTCGGACAGGGAACTAATGAAAAACTGTTTTTT
.,.,TRBJ2-2,TRBV10-3,CAISEDRQNTGELFF,TGTGCCATCAGTGAGGACAGGCAGAACACCGGGGAGCTGTTTTTT
TRBD1,.,TRBJ1-1,TRBV18,CASTSRTGGRNTEAFF,TGTGCCAGCACTTCCCGGACAGGGGGCCGCAACACTGAAGCTTTCTTT
.,.,TRBJ2-5,TRBV4-3,CASSRGAGQETQYF,TGCGCCAGCAGCCGGGGTGCGGGCCAAGAGACCCAGTACTTC
.,.,TRBJ1-2,TRBV24-1,CATSDAGTPYGYTF,TGTGCCACCAGTGATGCCGGGACTCCCTATGGCTACACCTTC
.,.,TRBJ2-5,TRBV7-9,CASSLSRDQETQYF,TGTGCCAGCAGCCTCTCGCGGGACCAAGAGACCCAGTACTTC
.,once,TRBJ1-6,TRBV12-3/TRBV12-4,CASSSRYNSPLHF,TGTGCCAGCAGTTCCCGATATAATTCACCCCTCCACTTT
.,once,TRBJ1-4,TRBV28,CASSFRGRMREKLFF,TGTGCCAGCAGTTTTCGGGGGCGGATGCGAGAAAAACTGTTTTTT
.,.,TRBJ2-1,TRBV19,CASSIDGFRDEQFF,TGTGCCAGTAGTATAGACGGGTTCCGGGATGAGCAGTTCTTC
.,.,TRBJ2-1,TRBV5-1,CASSSPVGDEQFF,TGCGCCAGCAGCTCCCCGGTTGGGGATGAGCAGTTCTTC
.,many,TRBJ1-5,TRBV28,CASRVGSQPQHF,TGTGCCAGCAGGGTGGGTTCTCAGCCCCAGCATTTT
.,.,TRBJ1-6,TRBV30,CAWALWGGNSPLHF,TGTGCCTGGGCACTTTGGGGTGGGAATTCACCCCTCCACTTT
.,.,TRBJ2-7,TRBV5-4,CASSSTPGSFYEQYF,TGTGCCAGCAGCTCGACCCCGGGGAGTTTCTACGAGCAGTACTTC
.,.,TRBJ1-6,TRBV28,CASSLGQYNSPLHF,TGTGCCAGCAGTTTAGGACAGTATAATTCACCCCTCCACTTT
TRBD1,.,TRBJ2-2,TRBV29-1,CSATGGPNTGELFF,TGCAGCGCTACAGGGGGCCCCAACACCGGGGAGCTGTTTTTT
.,.,TRBJ2-1,TRBV7-3,CASSLMAGAPDVREQFF,TGTGCCAGCAGCTTAATGGCAGGGGCCCCTGATGTTCGAGAGCAGTTCTTC
.,.,TRBJ1-4,TRBV10-1,CASPGPANEKLFF,TGCGCCAGCCCGGGGCCCGCTAATGAAAAACTGTTTTTT
.,.,TRBJ1-4,TRBV11-2,CASSAEGWDEKLFF,TGTGCCAGCAGCGCCGAAGGGTGGGACGAAAAACTGTTTTTT
TRBD2,.,TRBJ2-1,TRBV4-1,CASSQGTSAYNEQFF,TGCGCCAGCAGCCAGGGGACTAGCGCGTACAATGAGCAGTTCTTC
.,.,TRBJ2-7,TRBV29-1,CSVEAGPYEQYF,TGCAGCGTTGAGGCGGGACCGTACGAGCAGTACTTC
TRBD1,.,TRBJ2-7,TRBV27,CATTFSGTGVYEQYF,TGTGCCACCACCTTTTCGGGGACAGGGGTCTACGAGCAGTACTTC
.,.,TRBJ1-5,TRBV7-2,CASSSQRAGNQPQHF,TGTGCCAGCAGCTCCCAGAGGGCGGGCAATCAGCCCCAGCATTTT
.,.,TRBJ1-5,TRBV28,CASSLSLSLYSNQPQHF,TGTGCCAGCAGTTTATCCCTGAGCCTTTATAGCAATCAGCCCCAGCATTTT
TRBD1,.,TRBJ1-2,TRBV2,CASSRDRGDYGYTF,TGTGCCAGCAGCCGGGACAGGGGGGACTATGGCTACACCTTC
TRBD2,.,TRBJ2-1,TRBV3-1/TRBV3-2,CASSQANPGLAGVEQFF,TGTGCCAGCAGCCAAGCGAACCCGGGACTAGCGGGAGTTGAGCAGTTCTTC
.,.,TRBJ1-3,TRBV6-5,CATQGDLSGNTIYF,TGTGCCACCCAAGGGGATCTCTCTGGAAACACCATATATTTT
.,.,TRBJ2-2,TRBV2,CASRPLGDTGELFF,TGTGCCAGCCGCCCGTTAGGGGACACCGGGGAGCTGTTTTTT
TRBD2,.,TRBJ2-1,TRBV4-2,CASSQLTSGTRNEQFF,TGTGCCAGCAGCCAACTCACTAGCGGGACTCGTAATGAGCAGTTCTTC
TRBD1,few,TRBJ1-5,TRBV20-1,CSASWTGPEPQHF,TGCAGTGCTAGTTGGACAGGGCCGGAGCCCCAGCATTTT
TRBD1,once,TRBJ2-3,TRBV19,CASSLSNRGDTQYF,TGTGCCAGTAGCCTTTCAAACAGGGGAGATACGCAGTATTTT
TRBD1,.,TRBJ1-2,TRBV18,CASSPPSGQGGVGYTF,TGTGCCAGCTCACCACCGAGTGGACAGGGGGGCGTGGGCTACACCTTC
.,.,TRBJ1-1,TRBV18,CASSPARLNTEAFF,TGTGCCAGCTCACCCGCCAGATTGAACACTGAAGCTTTCTTT
TRBD1,.,TRBJ1-2,TRBV18,CASSHRGGDGYTF,TGTGCCAGCTCCCACAGGGGTGGCGATGGCTACACCTTC
.,.,TRBJ2-3,TRBV7-2,CASSLYDLDTQYF,TGTGCCAGCAGCTTATATGATTTGGATACGCAGTATTTT
TRBD1,.,TRBJ2-3,TRBV19,CASSGAGTATDTQYF,TGTGCCAGTAGTGGAGCCGGGACAGCCACAGATACGCAGTATTTT
.,.,TRBJ1-5,TRBV6-5,CASRGSRTNQPQHF,TGTGCCAGCAGGGGGTCGAGAACAAATCAGCCCCAGCATTTT